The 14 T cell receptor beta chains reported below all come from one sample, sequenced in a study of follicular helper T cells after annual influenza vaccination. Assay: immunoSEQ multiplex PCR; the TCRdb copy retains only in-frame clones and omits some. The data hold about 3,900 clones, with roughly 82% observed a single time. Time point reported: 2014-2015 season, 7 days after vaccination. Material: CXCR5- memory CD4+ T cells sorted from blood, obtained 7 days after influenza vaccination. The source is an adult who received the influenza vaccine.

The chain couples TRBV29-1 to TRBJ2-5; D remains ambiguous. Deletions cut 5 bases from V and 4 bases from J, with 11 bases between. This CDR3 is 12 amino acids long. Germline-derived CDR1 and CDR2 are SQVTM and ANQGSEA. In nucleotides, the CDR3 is TGCAGCGTTTCGGAGTTGAGAGAGACCCAGTACTTC. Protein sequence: CSVSELRETQYF.

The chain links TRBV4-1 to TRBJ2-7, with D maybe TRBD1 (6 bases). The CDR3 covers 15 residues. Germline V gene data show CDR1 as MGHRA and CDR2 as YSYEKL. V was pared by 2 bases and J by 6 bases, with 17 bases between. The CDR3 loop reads CASSQIRSGAREQYF. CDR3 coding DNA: TGCGCCAGCAGCCAAATTAGGTCAGGGGCACGCGAGCAGTACTTC.

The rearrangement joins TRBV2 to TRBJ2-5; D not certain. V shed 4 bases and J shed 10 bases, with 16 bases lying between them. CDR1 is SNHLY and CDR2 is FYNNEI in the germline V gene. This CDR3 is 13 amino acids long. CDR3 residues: CASSADPKLGQYF. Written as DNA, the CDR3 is TGTGCCAGCAGTGCGGACCCCAAATTAGGCCAGTACTTC.

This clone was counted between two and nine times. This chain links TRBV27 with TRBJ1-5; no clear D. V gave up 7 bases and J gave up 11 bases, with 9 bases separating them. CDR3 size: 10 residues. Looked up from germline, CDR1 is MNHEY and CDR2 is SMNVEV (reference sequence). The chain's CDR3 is CASKRQAQHF. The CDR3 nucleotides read TGTGCCAGCAAGCGGCAGGCCCAGCATTTT.

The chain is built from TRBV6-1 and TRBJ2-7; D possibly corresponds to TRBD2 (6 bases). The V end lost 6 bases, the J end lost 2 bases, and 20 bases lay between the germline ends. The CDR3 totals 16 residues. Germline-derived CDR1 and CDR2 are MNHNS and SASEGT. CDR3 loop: CASRELRLGGTYEQYF. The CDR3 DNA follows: TGTGCCAGCAGGGAACTCCGACTGGGAGGAACCTACGAGCAGTACTTC.

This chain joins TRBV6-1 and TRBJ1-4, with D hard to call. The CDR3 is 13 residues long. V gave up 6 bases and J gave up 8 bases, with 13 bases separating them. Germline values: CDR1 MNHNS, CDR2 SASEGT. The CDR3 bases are TGTGCCAGCAGGGTCCGGGGTATCGAAAAACTGTTTTTT. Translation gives CASRVRGIEKLFF.

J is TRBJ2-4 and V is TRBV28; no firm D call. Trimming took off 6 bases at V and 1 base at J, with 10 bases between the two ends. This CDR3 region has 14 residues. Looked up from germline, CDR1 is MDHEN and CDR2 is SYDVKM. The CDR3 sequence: CASRPPVAKNIQYF. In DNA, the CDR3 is TGTGCCAGCAGGCCTCCAGTGGCCAAAAACATTCAGTACTTC. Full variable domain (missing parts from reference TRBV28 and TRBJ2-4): DVKVTQSSRYLVKRTGEKVFLECVQDMDHENMFWYRQDPGLGLRLIYFSYDVKMKEKGDIPEGYSVSREKKERFSLILESASTNQTSMYLCASRPPVAKNIQYFGAGTRLSVL.

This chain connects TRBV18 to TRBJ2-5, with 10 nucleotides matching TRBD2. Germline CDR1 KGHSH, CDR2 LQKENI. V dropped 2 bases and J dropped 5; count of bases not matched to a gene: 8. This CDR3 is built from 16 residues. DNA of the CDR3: TGTGCCAGCTCACCAGTGGCTAGCGGGGGATTGGAGACCCAGTACTTC. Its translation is CASSPVASGGLETQYF.

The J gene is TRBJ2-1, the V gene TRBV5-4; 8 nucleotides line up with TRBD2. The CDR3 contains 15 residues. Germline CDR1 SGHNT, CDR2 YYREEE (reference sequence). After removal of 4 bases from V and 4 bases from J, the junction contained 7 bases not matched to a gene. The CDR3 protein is CASSPGGAEYNEQFF. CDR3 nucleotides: TGTGCCAGCAGCCCCGGGGGGGCGGAGTACAATGAGCAGTTCTTC.

CDR3: CASSEAGGADTQYF. In nucleotides, the CDR3 is TGTGCCAGCAGTGAAGCGGGAGGGGCAGATACGCAGTATTTT. The rearrangement joins TRBV2 to TRBJ2-3, with 7 bases identical to TRBD2. This CDR3 spans 14 amino acids. V was clipped by 0 bases and J by 4 bases; unmatched bases: 1. Germline lookup yields CDR1 SNHLY and CDR2 FYNNEI. Filled out from reference TRBV2 and TRBJ2-3, the complete variable domain reads EPEVTQTPSHQVTQMGQEVILRCVPISNHLYFYWYRQILGQKVEFLVSFYNNEISEKSEIFDDQFSVERPDGSNFTLKIRSTKLEDSAMYFCASSEAGGADTQYFGPGTRLTVL.

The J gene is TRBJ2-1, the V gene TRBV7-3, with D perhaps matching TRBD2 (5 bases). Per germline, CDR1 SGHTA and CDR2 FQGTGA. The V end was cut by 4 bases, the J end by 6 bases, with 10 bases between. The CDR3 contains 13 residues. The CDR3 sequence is CASSSFTSNEQFF. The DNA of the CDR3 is TGTGCCAGCAGCTCATTTACTAGCAATGAGCAGTTCTTC.

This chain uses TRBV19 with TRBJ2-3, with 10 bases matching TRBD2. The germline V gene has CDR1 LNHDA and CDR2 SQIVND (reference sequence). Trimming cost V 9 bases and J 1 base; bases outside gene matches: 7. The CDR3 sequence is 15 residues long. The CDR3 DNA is TGTGCCAGCCAAAGCGGGGGGGCCGGCACAGATACGCAGTATTTT. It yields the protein CASQSGGAGTDTQYF.

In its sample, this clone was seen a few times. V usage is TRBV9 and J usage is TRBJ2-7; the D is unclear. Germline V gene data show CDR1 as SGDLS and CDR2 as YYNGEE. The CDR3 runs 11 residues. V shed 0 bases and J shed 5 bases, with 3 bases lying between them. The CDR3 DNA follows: TGTGCCAGCAGCGTAGGGAACGAGCAGTACTTC. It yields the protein CASSVGNEQYF.

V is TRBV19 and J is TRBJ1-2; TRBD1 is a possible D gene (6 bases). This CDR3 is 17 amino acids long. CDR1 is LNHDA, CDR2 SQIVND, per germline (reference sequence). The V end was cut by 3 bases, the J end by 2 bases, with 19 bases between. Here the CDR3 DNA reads TGTGCCAGTAGTATCAACCCTTGGACAGAGATAAACTATGGCTACACCTTC. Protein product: CASSINPWTEINYGYTF.